Each of the 30 T cell receptor beta chains below was sequenced from the same sample in a study of T cell changes during pregnancy in multiple sclerosis. Sequencing was performed with immunoSEQ multiplex PCR; in TCRdb, only in-frame clones are kept and a portion is missing. The sample comprises 45,000 to 60,000 clones, more than 90% of which are singletons, and around 2.9% rests with the top ten. The material sequenced was CD8+ T cells from peripheral blood mononuclear cells, taken before pregnancy. All receptors derive from a female donor with multiple sclerosis, enrolled in a pregnancy study.

CDR3 loop: CASSSPLYGYTF. CDR3 sequence (DNA): TGTGCCAGCAGCTCTCCACTATATGGCTACACCTTC. The chain carries TRBV11-2 and TRBJ1-2; D gene ambiguous. Germline V CDR1 and CDR2: SGHAT, FQNNGV. The V gene lost 4 bases and the J gene lost 5 bases, with 8 bases spanning the gap. The CDR3 length is 12 residues.

This CDR3 reads CASSYGRAYEQYF. The CDR3 DNA follows: TGTGCCAGCAGTTACGGCAGGGCCTACGAGCAGTACTTC. J is TRBJ2-7 and V is TRBV6-5; TRBD1 might be the D (5 bases). Trimming pared 2 bases from V and 2 bases from J, leaving 7 bases between. The CDR3 is 13 amino acids. Looked up from germline, CDR1 is MNHEY and CDR2 is SVGAGI.

J is TRBJ1-5 and V is TRBV4-2; TRBD1 matches at 10 bases. V was clipped by 2 bases and J by 4 bases; unmatched bases: 5. Looked up from germline, CDR1 is LGHNA and CDR2 is YNFKEQ. The CDR3 extends over 16 amino acids. CDR3: CASSQTGQGGNQPQHF. The CDR3 DNA reads as TGTGCCAGCAGCCAAACCGGACAGGGGGGGAATCAGCCCCAGCATTTT.

The chain has TRBV5-4 and TRBJ2-3; 9 positions match TRBD2. This CDR3 has 15 amino acids. J lost 1 base, V lost 3 bases, and 3 bases had no gene match. The germline V gene encodes CDR1 SGHNT and CDR2 YYREEE (reference sequence). The CDR3 loop is CASSSWTSGTDTQYF. The CDR3 nucleotides read TGTGCCAGCAGCTCCTGGACTAGCGGCACAGATACGCAGTATTTT.

The V gene is TRBV19, the J gene TRBJ2-7, with D possibly matching TRBD2 (6 bases). Trimming cost V 3 bases and J 5 bases, with 11 bases left between them. The length of the CDR3 is 13 residues. Germline CDR1 reads LNHDA; CDR2 reads SQIVND (reference sequence). The CDR3 region has the DNA TGTGCCAGTAGTATCGGAGGGTTCAACGAGCAGTACTTC. This gives the protein CASSIGGFNEQYF.

The gene calls are TRBV6-5 and TRBJ2-2; TRBD2 matches at 7 bases. V was pared by 4 bases and J by 4 bases, with 0 bases of the junction left unmatched. Germline V CDR1 and CDR2: MNHEY, SVGAGI. CDR3 length: 13 amino acids. CDR3 bases: TGTGCCAGCAGTTCGGGGGGCACCGGGGAGCTGTTTTTT. This sequence encodes CASSSGGTGELFF.

V is TRBV27 and J is TRBJ2-7; unclear D gene. Looked up from germline, CDR1 is MNHEY and CDR2 is SMNVEV (reference sequence). V shed 2 bases and J shed 4 bases, with 9 bases lying between them. The CDR3 length is 13 residues. The CDR3 DNA follows: TGTGCCAGCAGTTTAACAGAGAAATACGAGCAGTACTTC. Its protein is CASSLTEKYEQYF.

In regard to this clone: The germline gene is not matched at one end of the junction; a read error may be the cause. The genes are TRBV9 and TRBJ1-1; D remains unclear. The CDR3 runs 12 residues. In germline, CDR1 is SGDLS, CDR2 YYNGEE. The CDR3 reads CASTGIGTEAFF. The CDR3 region has the DNA TGTGCAAGCACGGGGATTGGCACTGAAGCTTTCTTT.

V is TRBV7-3 and J is TRBJ2-5, with 9 bases that match TRBD1. CDR1 is SGHTA, CDR2 FQGTGA, per germline. The CDR3 sequence is 16 residues long. The J segment lost 2 bases and the V segment lost 5 bases, leaving 9 bases of the junction unmatched. CDR3 sequence: CASSPVGTGNQETQYF. The CDR3 nucleotides read TGTGCCAGCAGCCCAGTGGGGACAGGGAATCAAGAGACCCAGTACTTC.

The chain joins TRBV9 to TRBJ2-5, with 7 bases aligning to TRBD2. This CDR3 region has 15 residues. J was trimmed by 7 bases and V by 1 base; bases with no gene match: 10. CDR1 SGDLS and CDR2 YYNGEE come from the germline V gene. This CDR3 reads CASSVREGGWGTQYF. CDR3 bases: TGTGCCAGCAGCGTAAGGGAGGGAGGGTGGGGGACCCAGTACTTC. The variable domain in full, with the rest retrieved from reference TRBV9 and TRBJ2-5, is DSGVTQTPKHLITATGQRVTLRCSPRSGDLSVYWYQQSLDQGLQFLIQYYNGEERAKGNILERFSAQQFPDLHSELNLSSLELGDSALYFCASSVREGGWGTQYFGPGTRLLVL.

The rearrangement uses TRBV6-5 and TRBJ1-1; 8 bases line up with TRBD1. CDR3 length equals 14 residues. Germline CDR1 MNHEY, CDR2 SVGAGI. The ends lost 5 bases at V and 7 bases at J; junction bases unmatched: 9. In nucleotides, the CDR3 is TGTGCCAGCAGTAATCCGACAGGGGCCCTTGAAGCTTTCTTT. Its translation is CASSNPTGALEAFF.

The J gene is TRBJ2-7, the V gene TRBV9, with 11 bases fitting TRBD1. Germline lookup yields CDR1 SGDLS and CDR2 YYNGEE. This CDR3 spans 14 amino acids. V gave up 3 bases and J gave up 4 bases; unmatched junction bases: 3. The CDR3 coding sequence is TGTGCCAGCAGCGCGGGACAGGGGGGTTACGAGCAGTACTTC. Amino acids: CASSAGQGGYEQYF.

The chain combines TRBV29-1 with TRBJ2-7; possibly TRBD1 for D (5 bases). The ends were cut back, 1 base at V and 3 bases at J, with 10 bases in the middle. Germline V gene sequence: CDR1 SQVTM, CDR2 ANQGSEA. CDR3 length equals 13 residues. In nucleotides, the CDR3 is TGCAGCGTTGAAGGTCGGCAGGGCTACGAGCAGTACTTC. This encodes CSVEGRQGYEQYF.

The chain uses TRBV5-4 and TRBJ2-2, with D possibly being TRBD2 (7 bases). Germline CDR1 is SGHNT and CDR2 is YYREEE (reference sequence). This CDR3 is built from 17 residues. The V gene lost 2 bases and the J gene lost 3 bases, with 17 bases spanning the gap. Here the CDR3 DNA reads TGTGCCAGCAGCTTTACTCCGGGGGGCGGTTACACCGGGGAGCTGTTTTTT. Translation gives CASSFTPGGGYTGELFF.

In regard to this clone: One base away lies a much larger clone, so this may be a sequencing read error. Other DNA sequences in the sample encode the same CDR3. This chain joins TRBV4-2 and TRBJ2-1; 7 positions agree with TRBD2. Germline lookup yields CDR1 LGHNA and CDR2 YNFKEQ. CDR3 length: 14 residues. The CDR3 nucleotides are TGTGCCAGCAGCCACCCCGGGGAGGGAAATGAGCAATTCTTC. It is translated as CASSHPGEGNEQFF.

This chain links TRBV6-4 with TRBJ1-5; no firm D call. The CDR3 length is 14 residues. V was trimmed by 7 bases and J by 4 bases, leaving 14 bases between them. The germline V gene has CDR1 MRHNA and CDR2 SNTAGT. This CDR3 reads CASMEARYNQPQHF. CDR3 nucleotides: TGTGCCAGCATGGAAGCCAGGTATAATCAGCCCCAGCATTTT.

V usage is TRBV9 and J usage is TRBJ2-1, with D possibly TRBD1 on 5 matching bases. V gave up 0 bases and J gave up 2 bases, with 6 bases separating them. The CDR3 runs to 14 residues. Germline CDR1 and CDR2: SGDLS and YYNGEE. CDR3 nucleotides: TGTGCCAGCAGCGTAGAAGGGGCCTACAATGAGCAGTTCTTC. Protein: CASSVEGAYNEQFF.

This clone was seen a single time. The chain is built from TRBV11-2 and TRBJ2-7; no reliable D call. CDR1 is SGHAT and CDR2 is FQNNGV in the germline V gene. CDR3 size: 15 residues. Between the trimmed V and J ends, which lost 0 bases and 1 base, there was a span of 10 bases. The CDR3 here is CASSLEFGSSYEQYF. Written as DNA, the CDR3 is TGTGCCAGCAGCTTAGAATTTGGCAGTTCCTACGAGCAGTACTTC.

This clone has more than one count but fewer than ten. The chain carries TRBV11-2 and TRBJ1-6, with TRBD1 identical over 10 bases. Losses at the gene ends were 6 bases for V and 10 bases for J; bases not matched to a gene: 6. Germline CDR1 is SGHAT and CDR2 is FQNNGV. CDR3 length: 14 amino acids. The CDR3 sequence: CASSFGQGGSPLHF. Here the CDR3 DNA reads TGTGCCAGCAGTTTCGGACAGGGGGGCTCACCCCTCCACTTT. Combining the CDR3 with reference TRBV11-2 and TRBJ1-6 gives the whole variable domain EAGVAQSPRYKIIEKRQSVAFWCNPISGHATLYWYQQILGQGPKLLIQFQNNGVVDDSQLPKDRFSAERLKGVDSTLKIQPAKLEDSAVYLCASSFGQGGSPLHFGNGTRLTVT.

This chain uses TRBV9 with TRBJ1-1, with D perhaps TRBD1 (6 bases). The germline gives CDR1 SGDLS, CDR2 YYNGEE. The CDR3 contains 13 residues. V shed 7 bases and J shed 0 bases, with 10 bases lying between them. The CDR3 nucleotides read TGTGCCAGCGGGGGGGCGGTGAACACTGAAGCTTTCTTT. Translated, it gives CASGGAVNTEAFF.

This chain links TRBV6-5 with TRBJ1-2; 8 bases are shared with TRBD1. The germline gives CDR1 MNHEY, CDR2 SVGAGI. J lost 6 bases, V lost 6 bases, and 9 bases had no gene match. The CDR3 has 14 amino acids. The CDR3 sequence: CASSSDRVTDGYTF. The CDR3 nucleotides read TGTGCCAGCAGCTCGGACAGGGTGACGGATGGCTACACCTTC.

This clone was counted at least ten times. The chain has TRBV13 and TRBJ2-7; D not certain. CDR1 and CDR2 (germline): PRHDT, FYEKMQ (reference sequence). Trimming took 0 bases from V and 4 from J, leaving 10 bases between them. CDR3 size: 14 residues. CDR3 nucleotide sequence: TGTGCCAGCAGCTTAGGATCACCAGGATACGAGCAGTACTTC. Protein: CASSLGSPGYEQYF.

The chain recombines TRBV27 with TRBJ2-5; 9 bases fit TRBD2. In germline, CDR1 is MNHEY, CDR2 SMNVEV (reference sequence). J gave up 4 bases and V 6 bases, and 12 bases lay outside the gene matches. CDR3 length: 16 residues. The DNA for the CDR3 is TGTGCCAGCAGACTCTCGGGTAGCGGGGGAGCAGAGACCCAGTACTTC. It specifies CASRLSGSGGAETQYF.

In this sample, this clone turned up a few times. The chain combines TRBV19 with TRBJ1-1; D unresolved. The germline CDR1 and CDR2 sequences are LNHDA and SQIVND (reference sequence). The V gene lost 7 bases and the J gene lost 2 bases, with 5 bases spanning the gap. The CDR3 contains 11 residues. CDR3: CASTLNTEAFF. The CDR3, as DNA: TGTGCCAGTACCCTAAACACTGAAGCTTTCTTT. Drawing the rest from reference TRBV19 and TRBJ1-1, the complete variable domain is DGGITQSPKYLFRKEGQNVTLSCEQNLNHDAMYWYRQDPGQGLRLIYYSQIVNDFQKGDIAEGYSVSREKKESFPLTVTSAQKNPTAFYLCASTLNTEAFFGQGTRLTVV.

The V and J genes are TRBV9 and TRBJ1-1; 8 bases map to TRBD1. The CDR3 length is 16 residues. V trimming: 0 bases; J trimming: 4 bases; junction bases outside the gene matches: 8. Germline CDR1 is SGDLS and CDR2 is YYNGEE. The CDR3 is CASSVGQGAPGTEAFF. For the CDR3, the DNA is TGTGCCAGCAGCGTAGGGCAGGGGGCGCCGGGCACTGAAGCTTTCTTT.

The count of this clone is one. The chain carries TRBV4-1 and TRBJ2-1; the D gene is possibly TRBD1 (5 bases). CDR3 length: 15 amino acids. CDR1 MGHRA and CDR2 YSYEKL come from the germline V gene. The V and J ends lost 10 bases and 2 bases respectively, with 18 bases between them. CDR3 coding DNA: TGCGCCACCGGAGAGTCAGGGCGGCCCTACAATGAGCAGTTCTTC. Its translation: CATGESGRPYNEQFF.

The V and J genes are TRBV5-5 and TRBJ2-7, with a possible D match to TRBD1 (6 bases). This CDR3 spans 15 amino acids. V gave up 2 bases and J gave up 4 bases, with 16 bases separating them. Germline CDR1 reads SGHKS; CDR2 reads YYEKEE (reference sequence). This chain's CDR3 is CASSFIGGSDYEQYF. The CDR3 nucleotides read TGTGCCAGCAGCTTTATTGGGGGCTCAGATTACGAGCAGTACTTC.

The rearrangement joins TRBV27 to TRBJ2-7, with D possibly TRBD2 on 5 matching bases. Trimming shortened V by 5 bases and J by 3 bases, and 11 bases separated the two germline ends. Per the germline V gene, CDR1 is MNHEY and CDR2 is SMNVEV (reference sequence). This CDR3 has 13 residues. The CDR3 loop reads CASSRLGNYEQYF. As DNA, the CDR3 is TGTGCCAGCAGTAGACTCGGGAACTACGAGCAGTACTTC.

The gene calls are TRBV2 and TRBJ2-7; D might be TRBD2 (5 bases). This CDR3 region has 15 residues. V was trimmed by 6 bases and J by 1 base, leaving 16 bases between them. Germline CDR1 is SNHLY and CDR2 is FYNNEI. The CDR3: CASSETQSGSYEQYF. CDR3 sequence (DNA): TGTGCCAGCAGCGAGACCCAAAGCGGATCCTACGAGCAGTACTTC.

This chain links TRBV13 with TRBJ2-7; 7 bases match TRBD2. The CDR3 spans 15 residues. Germline CDR1 is PRHDT and CDR2 is FYEKMQ (reference sequence). The trim removed 5 bases at V and 7 bases at J, leaving 14 bases unmatched. In DNA, the CDR3 is TGTGCCAGCAGCCCTGCCCGGGGGGACCAGGGAGAGCAGTACTTC. Amino acid sequence: CASSPARGDQGEQYF.